This entry lists 27 T cell receptor beta chains sequenced from one sample in a study of glioma-infiltrating T cells. Using RNA template, CDR3s of TCR alpha and beta were amplified with iRepertoire arm-PCR. TCRdb re-derived calls from the multiplex PCR reads in MiXCR, one entry per CDR3 protein. The sample includes fewer than 200,000 distinct CDR3 sequences, roughly 32% seen only once; the top ten take 20% to 25%. The sample taken for sequencing was glioma tissue, nonneoplastic brain tissue, or PBMCs (not recorded which). Every receptor here comes from a human donor with low-grade glioma or glioblastoma, undergoing nonglioma brain surgery, or in good health (not recorded which).

To note about this clonotype: Lacking the conserved final phenylalanine or tryptophan, this CDR3 likely reflects a read error. The J gene is TRBJ1-1, the V gene TRBV12-3 or TRBV12-4, with D perhaps TRBD1 (5 bases). The CDR3 extends over 15 amino acids. Trimming took 9 bases from V and 2 from J, leaving 19 bases between them. CDR3 DNA sequence: TGTGCCAGTACCCTGGGGGATCTCATTAACACTGAAGCTTTCCTT. Protein: CASTLGDLINTEAFL.

The chain carries TRBV6-6 and TRBJ2-5; unclear D gene. This CDR3 contains 13 residues. Trimming shortened V by 6 bases and J by 5 bases, and 13 bases separated the two germline ends. The germline V gene encodes CDR1 MNHNY and CDR2 SVGAGI (reference sequence). Here the CDR3 reads CASSRESRETQYF. CDR3 DNA sequence: TGTGCCAGCAGCCGAGAAAGCCGGGAGACCCAGTACTTC.

In this sample, this clonotype turned up many times. The CDR3 coding sequence is TGTGCCAGCAGTTACTCCGGTTTAGCGGGACTCGACGAGCAGTACTTC. Translation: CASSYSGLAGLDEQYF. The gene calls are TRBV6-2 or TRBV6-3 and TRBJ2-7; TRBD2 agrees at 8 bases. Looked up from germline, CDR1 is MNHEY and CDR2 is SVGEGT. Unmatched junction bases numbered 9, after V lost 0 bases and J lost 5 bases. The CDR3 sequence is 16 residues long.

In this sample, this clonotype turned up a few times. This may arise from a read error, as a much more abundant clone is one base away. This chain links TRBV3-1 with TRBJ1-1; 7 bases agree with TRBD1. Per germline, CDR1 LGHDT and CDR2 YNNKEL (reference sequence). CDR3 length equals 13 residues. DNA for the CDR3: TGTGCCAGCAGCCAGCAGGGGGGGACGTCAACTTCCTTT. As protein: CASSQQGGTSTSF.

This clonotype was seen repeatedly, ten times or more. J is TRBJ2-5 and V is TRBV18; D is undetermined. Germline V gives CDR1 KGHSH, CDR2 LQKENI. This CDR3 spans 13 amino acids. Trimming stripped 5 bases from V and 3 bases from J, with 10 bases between. The CDR3 reads CASSGGREETQYF. CDR3 bases: TGTGCCAGCTCAGGCGGAAGAGAAGAGACCCAGTACTTC.

This clonotype came up once. Possible read error: a much larger clone is one base away. The rearrangement uses TRBV5-4 and TRBJ2-7, with D perhaps given as TRBD1 or TRBD2 (5 bases each). The CDR3 runs to 15 residues. The V gene's germline CDR1 is SGHNT and CDR2 YYREEE (reference sequence). CDR3 coding DNA: TGTGCCAGCAGCTTGTCCACCGGGGACGCCTACGAGCAGGACTTC. It specifies CASSLSTGDAYEQDF.

This sequence joins TRBV6-6 and TRBJ2-2, with D perhaps matching TRBD1 (8 bases). The V gene lost 6 bases and the J gene lost 7 bases, with 18 bases spanning the gap. The CDR3 contains 15 residues. Germline V gene lookup returns CDR1 MNHNY and CDR2 SVGAGI (reference sequence). CDR3 coding DNA: TGTGCCAGCAGCCCCTGGACAGGGACTAACGGGGAGCTGTTTTTT. Its protein product is CASSPWTGTNGELFF.

This clonotype was recorded only once. This rearrangement joins TRBV4-2 to TRBJ2-1; 10 bases are a match to TRBD2. V was clipped by 0 bases and J by 15 bases; unmatched bases: 8. The CDR3 sequence is 14 residues long. The V gene's germline CDR1 is LGHNA and CDR2 YNFKEQ. This CDR3 is CASSQDYSGRARFF. Written as DNA, the CDR3 is TGTGCCAGCAGCCAAGATTACAGCGGGAGGGCCCGGTTCTTC.

This clonotype was observed many times. The J gene is TRBJ2-3, the V gene TRBV28; unclear D gene. Germline V gene data show CDR1 as MDHEN and CDR2 as SYDVKM. The CDR3 covers 12 residues. Trimming took off 6 bases at V and 11 bases at J, with 15 bases between the two ends. The CDR3 bases are TGTGCCAGCAGCGCACTGGCCGGCGAGCAGTATTTT. It yields the protein CASSALAGEQYF.

This clonotype was observed at least ten times. J is TRBJ2-1 and V is TRBV6-6; 12 bases match TRBD2. There are 17 residues in the CDR3. Losses at the gene ends were 2 bases for V and 7 bases for J; bases not matched to a gene: 9. Per the germline V gene, CDR1 is MNHNY and CDR2 is SVGAGI (reference sequence). The CDR3 DNA reads as TGTGCCAGCAGTTACCAGGGGCTAGCGGGAGGGCAAAATGAGCAGTTCTTC. Its translation: CASSYQGLAGGQNEQFF.

Points on this clonotype: This sequence may be a read error, since a much larger clone differs from it by one base. The CDR3 end shows no conserved phenylalanine or tryptophan, and so a read error is likely. This sequence joins TRBV7-6 and TRBJ2-5; 10 nucleotides line up with TRBD2. Germline V gives CDR1 SGHVS, CDR2 FNYEAQ. J lost 4 bases, V lost 5 bases, and 4 bases had no gene match. CDR3 length: 14 residues. CDR3 loop: CASSSGGAVETQYL. The CDR3 DNA sequence: TGTGCCAGCAGCAGCGGGGGGGCCGTAGAGACCCAGTACCTC.

The chain combines TRBV7-2 with TRBJ2-7, with TRBD2 identical over 7 bases. Germline values: CDR1 SGHTA, CDR2 FQGNSA. V gave up 1 base and J gave up 0 bases; unmatched junction bases: 3. CDR3 length equals 15 residues. In nucleotides, the CDR3 is TGTGCCAGCAGCTTAGGAGCGGGATCCTCCTACGAGCAGTACTTC. Translated: CASSLGAGSSYEQYF.

Ten or more counts support this clonotype. The V call is TRBV5-1, the J call TRBJ1-2; D perhaps matches TRBD1 (5 bases). Per germline, CDR1 SGHRS and CDR2 YFSETQ. V gave up 2 bases and J gave up 4 bases, with 15 bases separating them. The length of the CDR3 is 15 residues. The CDR3 DNA is TGCGCCAGCAGCTTCGTAGGGGAGGTTAGCTATGGCTACACCTTC. Translation gives CASSFVGEVSYGYTF.

This clonotype was found many times. The chain recombines TRBV24-1 with TRBJ1-5; possible D gene TRBD1, 6 bases. Germline V gene sequence: CDR1 KGHDR, CDR2 SFDVKD. With 2 bases removed from V and 4 bases from J, the gap between germline ends came to 14 bases. The CDR3 totals 16 residues. CDR3 DNA: TGTGCCACCAGTGATTCCGCCGGGACACCTAATCAGCCCCAGCATTTT. Protein product: CATSDSAGTPNQPQHF.

The sample holds a few counts of this clonotype. This may be a read error, as it is one base from a much larger clone. The chain uses TRBV20-1 and TRBJ1-1; D uncertain. The CDR3 totals 12 residues. In germline, CDR1 is DFQATT, CDR2 SNEGSKA (reference sequence). V was cut by 4 bases and J by 13 bases, with 19 bases left in between. The CDR3 here is CSANGLNTGDFF. In DNA form, the CDR3 reads TGCAGTGCTAATGGATTGAACACTGGAGATTTCTTT.

About this clonotype itself: The junction and the germline gene differ at one end; a read error may be behind it. The CDR3 sequence: CASSCSMLAGEGSEQYF. The CDR3 DNA reads TGTGCCAGTAGCTGCTCTATGCTAGCGGGAGAAGGTTCGGAGCAGTACTTC. The chain employs TRBV7-2 and TRBJ2-7, with 10 bases matching TRBD2. This CDR3 contains 17 residues. Germline assignment: CDR1 SGHTA and CDR2 FQGNSA.

Many counts were recorded for this clonotype. One end of the junction varies from germline; a read error may be responsible. The V call is TRBV12-3 or TRBV12-4, the J call TRBJ2-3; TRBD2 matches 11 bases. The length of the CDR3 is 17 residues. This CDR3 is CASSLGLAGFNTDTQYF. CDR3 coding DNA: TGTGCCAGCAGTTTAGGACTAGCGGGATTTAACACAGACACGCAGTATTTT.

This clonotype was observed a handful of times. The rearrangement links TRBV5-4 to TRBJ2-5, with 9 bases fitting TRBD2. CDR1 SGHNT and CDR2 YYREEE come from the germline V gene (reference sequence). The CDR3 length is 15 residues. Trimming cost V 5 bases and J 2 bases; bases outside gene matches: 7. The CDR3 bases are TGTGCCAGCAGGAGCAGGACTAGCGAGCAAGAGACCCAGTACTTC. Translating it yields CASRSRTSEQETQYF.

J is TRBJ2-7 and V is TRBV5-4; possible D gene TRBD2, 5 bases. Trimming removed 5 bases from V and 0 bases from J, with 12 bases in between. Germline values: CDR1 SGHNT, CDR2 YYREEE (reference sequence). The CDR3 length is 14 residues. This CDR3 reads CASSPWENSYEQYF. The CDR3 nucleotides read TGTGCCAGCAGTCCCTGGGAGAACTCCTACGAGCAGTACTTC.

As for this clonotype: Compared with germline, one end of the junction differs, possibly owing to a read error. V gene TRBV27 combines with J gene TRBJ1-6, with no clear D. From germline, CDR1 is MNHEY and CDR2 SMNVEV (reference sequence). The CDR3 extends over 13 amino acids. The CDR3 coding sequence is TGCGCCAGCAGTCTACAATATAATTCACCCGTCCACTTT. Translated, it gives CASSLQYNSPVHF.

This clonotype showed up many times. V gene TRBV20-1 combines with J gene TRBJ2-7; weak D call: TRBD1 (6 bases). With 0 bases removed from V and 2 bases from J, the gap between germline ends came to 17 bases. CDR3 length: 16 amino acids. The germline CDR1 and CDR2 sequences are DFQATT and SNEGSKA (reference sequence). The CDR3 is CSAREHRQGQTYEQYF. The CDR3 nucleotides read TGCAGTGCTAGAGAACACCGGCAGGGGCAAACCTACGAGCAGTACTTC.

This chain joins TRBV3-1 and TRBJ2-1; 7 bases agree with TRBD2. Unmatched junction bases numbered 17, after V lost 3 bases and J lost 9 bases. Germline V gene data show CDR1 as LGHDT and CDR2 as YNNKEL (reference sequence). The CDR3 sequence is 17 residues long. CDR3 region: CASSHPPGASGVSEQFF. The CDR3 DNA reads TGTGCCAGCAGCCACCCGCCCGGGGCTAGCGGAGTTAGTGAGCAGTTCTTC.

Turning to this clonotype: A much more abundant neighbour one base away suggests this may be a read error. The rearrangement uses TRBV19 and TRBJ2-3, with 10 bases lining up with TRBD2. Germline lookup yields CDR1 LNHDA and CDR2 SQIVND (reference sequence). This CDR3 region has 16 residues. CDR3 nucleotide sequence: TGTTCCAGTAGGGCCGGGACTAGCGTAGTGACAGATACGCAGTATTTT. Translating it yields CSSRAGTSVVTDTQYF.

This clonotype was observed many times. The J gene is TRBJ1-5, the V gene TRBV3-1, with D uncertain. This CDR3 contains 17 residues. Germline-derived CDR1 and CDR2 are LGHDT and YNNKEL (reference sequence). Trimming left V 2 bases short and J 5 bases short, with 19 bases between. CDR3: CASSQTHSLFGDQPQHF. The CDR3 DNA reads TGTGCCAGCAGCCAAACCCATTCGCTGTTTGGGGATCAGCCCCAGCATTTT.

The rearrangement joins TRBV29-1 to TRBJ2-7; perhaps TRBD2 as D (5 bases). The CDR3 is made up of 14 amino acids. Trimming took 5 bases from V and 1 from J, leaving 15 bases between them. Per germline, CDR1 SQVTM and CDR2 ANQGSEA. CDR3 DNA: TGCAGCGTTCGGTCGGGAAAGGCGTCCTACGAGCAGTACTTC. This codes for CSVRSGKASYEQYF.

In this sample, this clonotype turned up once. Relative to the germline gene, one junction end is altered; a read error may explain this. V gene TRBV6-2 or TRBV6-3 combines with J gene TRBJ1-5; unclear D gene. The CDR3 spans 13 residues. Germline V gives CDR1 MNHEY, CDR2 SVGEGT. CDR3 sequence (DNA): TGTGCTAGCAGGTCGATAAGAGATCAGCCCCAGCATTTT. It is translated as CASRSIRDQPQHF.

The chain employs TRBV12-3 or TRBV12-4 and TRBJ2-7, with 11 bases aligning to TRBD1. This CDR3 is built from 14 residues. V shed 6 bases, J shed 3 bases, and the junction held 4 bases outside the gene matches. In nucleotides, the CDR3 is TGTGCCAGCAGGGCCGGGACAGGGGGCTACGAGCAGTACTTC. Translation gives CASRAGTGGYEQYF.